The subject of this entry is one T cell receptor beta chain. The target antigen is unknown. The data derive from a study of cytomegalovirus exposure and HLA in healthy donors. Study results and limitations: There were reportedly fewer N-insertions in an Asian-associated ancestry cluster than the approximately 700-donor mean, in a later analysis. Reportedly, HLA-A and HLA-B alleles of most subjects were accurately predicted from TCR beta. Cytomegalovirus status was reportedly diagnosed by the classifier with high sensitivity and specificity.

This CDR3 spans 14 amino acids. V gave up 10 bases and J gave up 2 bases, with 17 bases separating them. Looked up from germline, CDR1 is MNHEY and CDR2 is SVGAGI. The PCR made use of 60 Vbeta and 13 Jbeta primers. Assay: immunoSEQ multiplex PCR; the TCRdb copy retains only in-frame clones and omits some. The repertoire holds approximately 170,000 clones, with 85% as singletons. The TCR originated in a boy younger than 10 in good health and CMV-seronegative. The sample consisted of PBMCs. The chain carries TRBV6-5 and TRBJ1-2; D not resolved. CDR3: CATLFYEGNYGYTF. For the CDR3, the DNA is TGTGCCACCCTCTTTTACGAGGGCAACTATGGCTACACCTTC.